One and the same sample provided the 4 T cell receptor beta chains below, sequenced in a study of OX40 agonist ivuxolimab in advanced cancers. Here immunoSEQ multiplex PCR was the method, and the copy in TCRdb shows in-frame clones only, minus some. The repertoire holds just over 60,000 clones, with roughly 87% as singletons. This specimen consisted of CD4+ or CD8+ T cells sorted from blood, obtained in a trial of the OX40 agonist ivuxolimab. Receptor source: an adult with an advanced solid tumor such as melanoma, head and neck, liver or kidney cancer.

A single count supports this clone. The chain combines TRBV2 with TRBJ1-1; D not resolved. Germline-derived CDR1 and CDR2 are SNHLY and FYNNEI. V gave up 3 bases and J gave up 0 bases, with 11 bases separating them. The CDR3 consists of 15 residues. The CDR3 loop is CASSEFGQLNTEAFF. The CDR3 coding sequence is TGTGCCAGCAGTGAGTTTGGGCAGTTGAACACTGAAGCTTTCTTT.

The rearrangement links TRBV19 to TRBJ1-1; unclear D gene. CDR1 and CDR2 (germline): LNHDA, SQIVND (reference sequence). Trimming took 7 bases from V and 0 from J, leaving 15 bases between them. The CDR3 covers 15 residues. CDR3 protein: CASKRVDVMNTEAFF. The CDR3 DNA is TGTGCCAGTAAGAGGGTAGATGTCATGAACACTGAAGCTTTCTTT.

DNA for the CDR3: TGCGCCAGCAGCTTGGGAGCGGGGGTCACAGATACGCAGTATTTT. As protein: CASSLGAGVTDTQYF. The genes are TRBV5-1 and TRBJ2-3; 8 nucleotides agree with TRBD2. The V segment lost 0 bases and the J segment 2 bases; nucleotides outside the gene matches: 2. Germline V gene sequence: CDR1 SGHRS, CDR2 YFSETQ. This CDR3 region has 15 residues.

The rearrangement uses TRBV5-6 and TRBJ1-2, with 8 bases identical to TRBD1. The junction had 16 bases not matched to a gene; V was cut back by 6 bases and J by 6 bases. Germline V CDR1 and CDR2: SGHDT, YYEEEE. The CDR3 has 16 amino acids. The CDR3 reads CASIFGVGQGGNGYTF. In DNA, the CDR3 is TGTGCCAGCATCTTTGGGGTAGGACAGGGCGGGAATGGCTACACCTTC.